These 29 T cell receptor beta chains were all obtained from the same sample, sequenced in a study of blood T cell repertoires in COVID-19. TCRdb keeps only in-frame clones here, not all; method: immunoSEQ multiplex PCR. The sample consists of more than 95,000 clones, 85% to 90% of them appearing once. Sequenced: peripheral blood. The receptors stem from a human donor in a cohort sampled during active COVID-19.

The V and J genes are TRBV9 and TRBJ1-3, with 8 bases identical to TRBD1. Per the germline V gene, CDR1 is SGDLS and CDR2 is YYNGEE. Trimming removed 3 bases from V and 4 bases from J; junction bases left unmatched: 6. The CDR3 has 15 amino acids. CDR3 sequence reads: CASSASGGRGNTIYF. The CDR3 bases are TGTGCCAGCAGCGCCTCAGGGGGCCGCGGAAACACCATATATTTT. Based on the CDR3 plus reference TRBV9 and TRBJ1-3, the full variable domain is DSGVTQTPKHLITATGQRVTLRCSPRSGDLSVYWYQQSLDQGLQFLIQYYNGEERAKGNILERFSAQQFPDLHSELNLSSLELGDSALYFCASSASGGRGNTIYFGEGSWLTVV.

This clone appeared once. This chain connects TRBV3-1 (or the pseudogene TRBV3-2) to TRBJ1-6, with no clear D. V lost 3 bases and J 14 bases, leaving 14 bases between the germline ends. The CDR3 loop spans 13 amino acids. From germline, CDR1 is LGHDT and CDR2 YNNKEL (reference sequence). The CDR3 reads CASSQPTPGTLHF. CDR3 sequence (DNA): TGTGCCAGCAGCCAGCCCACCCCCGGGACCCTCCACTTT.

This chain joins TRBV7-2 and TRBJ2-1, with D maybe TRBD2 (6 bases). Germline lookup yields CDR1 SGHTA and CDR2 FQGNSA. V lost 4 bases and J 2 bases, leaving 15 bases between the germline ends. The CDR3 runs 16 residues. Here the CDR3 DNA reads TGTGCCAGCAGCTCCCGGCGGGGTAGGGCCTACAATGAGCAGTTCTTC. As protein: CASSSRRGRAYNEQFF. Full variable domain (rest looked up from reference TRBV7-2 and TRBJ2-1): GAGVSQSPSNKVTEKGKDVELRCDPISGHTALYWYRQSLGQGLEFLIYFQGNSAPDKSGLPSDRFSAERTGGSVSTLTIQRTQQEDSAVYLCASSSRRGRAYNEQFFGPGTRLTVL.

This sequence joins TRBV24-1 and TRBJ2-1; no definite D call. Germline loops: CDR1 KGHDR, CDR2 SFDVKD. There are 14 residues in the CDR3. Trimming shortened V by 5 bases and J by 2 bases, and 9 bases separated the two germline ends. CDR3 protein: CATSGAPAYNEQFF. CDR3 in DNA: TGTGCCACCAGTGGGGCCCCCGCCTACAATGAGCAGTTCTTC.

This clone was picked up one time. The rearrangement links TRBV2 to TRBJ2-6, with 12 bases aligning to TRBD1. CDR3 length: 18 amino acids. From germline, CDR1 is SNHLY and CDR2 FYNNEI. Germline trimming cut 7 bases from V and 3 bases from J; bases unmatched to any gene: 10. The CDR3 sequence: CASTLMGQGARGANVLTF. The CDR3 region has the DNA TGTGCCAGCACTCTTATGGGACAGGGGGCGCGTGGGGCCAACGTCCTGACTTTC.

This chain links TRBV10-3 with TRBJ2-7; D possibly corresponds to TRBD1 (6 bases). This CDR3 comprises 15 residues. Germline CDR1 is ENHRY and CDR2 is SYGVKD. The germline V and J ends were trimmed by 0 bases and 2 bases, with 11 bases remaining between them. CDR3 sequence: CAISESTGSTYEQYF. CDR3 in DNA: TGTGCCATCAGTGAGTCGACAGGATCAACCTACGAGCAGTACTTC.

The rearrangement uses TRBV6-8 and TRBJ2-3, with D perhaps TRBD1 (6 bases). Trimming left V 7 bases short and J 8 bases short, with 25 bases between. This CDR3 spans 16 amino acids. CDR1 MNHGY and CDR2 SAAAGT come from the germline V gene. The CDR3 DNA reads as TGTGCCAGCACTGCGTCTGGGGGACATTGGTTTTGTACGCAGTATTTT. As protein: CASTASGGHWFCTQYF.

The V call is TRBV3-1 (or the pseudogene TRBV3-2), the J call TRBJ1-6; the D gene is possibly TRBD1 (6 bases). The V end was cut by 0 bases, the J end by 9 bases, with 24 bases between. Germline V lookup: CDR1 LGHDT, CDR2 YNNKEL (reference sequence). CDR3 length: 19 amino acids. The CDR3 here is CASSQDTRQVGVYLSPLHF. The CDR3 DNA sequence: TGTGCCAGCAGCCAAGACACACGACAGGTAGGGGTTTATCTTTCACCCCTCCACTTT.

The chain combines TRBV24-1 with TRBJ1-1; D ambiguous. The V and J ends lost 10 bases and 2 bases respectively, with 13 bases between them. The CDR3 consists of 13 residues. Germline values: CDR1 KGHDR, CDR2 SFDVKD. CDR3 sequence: CATRSTDNTEAFF. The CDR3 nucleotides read TGTGCCACAAGAAGCACAGACAACACTGAAGCTTTCTTT.

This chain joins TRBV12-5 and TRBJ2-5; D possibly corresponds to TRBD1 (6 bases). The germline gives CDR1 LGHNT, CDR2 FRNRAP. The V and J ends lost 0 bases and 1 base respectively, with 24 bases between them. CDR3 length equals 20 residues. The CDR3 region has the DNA TGTGCTAGTGGTTTGGTATTGGTGGGCTTTTCAGGACAGCTCCAAGAGACCCAGTACTTC. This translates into CASGLVLVGFSGQLQETQYF.

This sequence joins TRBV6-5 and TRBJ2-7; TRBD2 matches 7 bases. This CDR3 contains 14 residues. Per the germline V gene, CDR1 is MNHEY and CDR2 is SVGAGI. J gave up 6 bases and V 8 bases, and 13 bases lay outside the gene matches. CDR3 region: CASRRKRDRSEQYF. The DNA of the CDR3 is TGTGCCAGCCGGCGGAAGCGGGATAGATCCGAGCAGTACTTC.

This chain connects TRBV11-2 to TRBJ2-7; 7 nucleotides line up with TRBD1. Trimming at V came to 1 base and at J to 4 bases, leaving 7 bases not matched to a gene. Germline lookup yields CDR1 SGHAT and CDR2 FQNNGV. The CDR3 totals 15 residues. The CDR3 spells CASSLARIRGYEQYF. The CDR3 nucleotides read TGTGCCAGCAGCTTAGCTCGGATCAGGGGGTACGAGCAGTACTTC. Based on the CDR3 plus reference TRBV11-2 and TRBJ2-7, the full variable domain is EAGVAQSPRYKIIEKRQSVAFWCNPISGHATLYWYQQILGQGPKLLIQFQNNGVVDDSQLPKDRFSAERLKGVDSTLKIQPAKLEDSAVYLCASSLARIRGYEQYFGPGTRLTVT.

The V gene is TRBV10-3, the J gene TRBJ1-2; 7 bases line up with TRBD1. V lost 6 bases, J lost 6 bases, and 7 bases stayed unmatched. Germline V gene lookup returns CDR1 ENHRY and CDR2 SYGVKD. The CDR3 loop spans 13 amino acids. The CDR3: CAISEDRPNGYTF. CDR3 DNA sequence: TGTGCCATCAGCGAGGACAGGCCAAATGGCTACACCTTC.

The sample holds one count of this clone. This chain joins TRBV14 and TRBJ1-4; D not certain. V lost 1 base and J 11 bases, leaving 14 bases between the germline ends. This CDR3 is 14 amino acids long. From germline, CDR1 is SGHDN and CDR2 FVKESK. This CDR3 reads CASSQGSEGVKLFF. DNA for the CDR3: TGTGCCAGCAGCCAAGGTTCGGAGGGTGTGAAACTGTTTTTT. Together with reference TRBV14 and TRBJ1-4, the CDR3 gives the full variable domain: EAGVTQFPSHSVIEKGQTVTLRCDPISGHDNLYWYRRVMGKEIKFLLHFVKESKQDESGMPNNRFLAERTGGTYSTLKVQPAELEDSGVYFCASSQGSEGVKLFFGSGTQLSVL.

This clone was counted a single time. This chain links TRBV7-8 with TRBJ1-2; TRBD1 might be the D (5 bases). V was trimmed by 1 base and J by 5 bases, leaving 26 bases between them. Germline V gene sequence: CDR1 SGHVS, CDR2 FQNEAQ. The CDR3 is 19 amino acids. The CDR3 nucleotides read TGTGCCAGCAGCTTAGAACGGGAGGGGCCCAGCACTCTAGCATATGGCTACACCTTC. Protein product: CASSLEREGPSTLAYGYTF.

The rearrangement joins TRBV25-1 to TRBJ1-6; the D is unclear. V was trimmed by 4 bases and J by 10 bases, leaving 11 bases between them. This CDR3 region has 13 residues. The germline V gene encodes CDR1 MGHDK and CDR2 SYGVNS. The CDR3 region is CASSGEAGSPLHF. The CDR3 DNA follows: TGTGCCAGCAGTGGGGAGGCCGGCTCACCCCTCCACTTT.

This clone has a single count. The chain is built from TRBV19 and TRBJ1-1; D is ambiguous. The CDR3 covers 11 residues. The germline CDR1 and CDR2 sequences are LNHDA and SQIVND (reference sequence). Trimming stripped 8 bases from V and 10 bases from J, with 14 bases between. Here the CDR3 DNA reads TGTGCCAGTCCGTGCTATGGTGGAGCTTTCTTT. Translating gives CASPCYGGAFF.

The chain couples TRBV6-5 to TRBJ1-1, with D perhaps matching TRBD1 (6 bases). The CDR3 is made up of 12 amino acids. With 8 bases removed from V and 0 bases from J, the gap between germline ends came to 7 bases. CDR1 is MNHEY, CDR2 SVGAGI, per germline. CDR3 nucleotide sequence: TGTGCCAGCTGGACAGTGAACACTGAAGCTTTCTTT. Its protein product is CASWTVNTEAFF.

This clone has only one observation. CDR3 sequence: CASSLVQEDNEQFF. The CDR3 DNA sequence: TGTGCCAGCAGCTTGGTTCAGGAAGACAATGAGCAGTTCTTC. This chain connects TRBV5-4 to TRBJ2-1, with D unresolved. Germline-derived CDR1 and CDR2 are SGHNT and YYREEE (reference sequence). Trimming removed 0 bases from V and 5 bases from J, with 9 bases in between. The CDR3 contains 14 residues.

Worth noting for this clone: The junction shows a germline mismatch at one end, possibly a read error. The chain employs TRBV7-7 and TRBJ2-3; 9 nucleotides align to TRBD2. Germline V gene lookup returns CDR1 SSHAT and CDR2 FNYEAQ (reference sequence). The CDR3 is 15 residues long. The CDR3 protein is CASSSGTSYTDTQYF. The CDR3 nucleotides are TGTGCTAGCAGTTCCGGGACTAGCTACACAGATACGCAGTATTTT.

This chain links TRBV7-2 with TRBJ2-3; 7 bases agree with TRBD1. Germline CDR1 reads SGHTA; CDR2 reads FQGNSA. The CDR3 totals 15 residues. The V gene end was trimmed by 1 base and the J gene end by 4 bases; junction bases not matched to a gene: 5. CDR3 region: CASSLGDRDADTQYF. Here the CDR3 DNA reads TGTGCCAGCAGCTTAGGGGACAGAGACGCAGATACGCAGTATTTT.

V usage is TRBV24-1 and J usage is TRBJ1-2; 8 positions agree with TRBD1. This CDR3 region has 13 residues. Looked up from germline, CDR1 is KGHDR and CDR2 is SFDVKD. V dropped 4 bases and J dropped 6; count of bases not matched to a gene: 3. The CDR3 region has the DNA TGTGCCACCAGTGACAGGGGGCGAGATGGCTACACCTTC. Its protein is CATSDRGRDGYTF.

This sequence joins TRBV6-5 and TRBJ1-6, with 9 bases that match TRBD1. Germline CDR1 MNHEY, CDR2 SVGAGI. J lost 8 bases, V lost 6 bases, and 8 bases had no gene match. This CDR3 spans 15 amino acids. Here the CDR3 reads CASRDEGDRDSPLHF. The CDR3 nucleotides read TGTGCCAGCAGGGACGAGGGGGACAGGGATTCACCCCTCCACTTT.

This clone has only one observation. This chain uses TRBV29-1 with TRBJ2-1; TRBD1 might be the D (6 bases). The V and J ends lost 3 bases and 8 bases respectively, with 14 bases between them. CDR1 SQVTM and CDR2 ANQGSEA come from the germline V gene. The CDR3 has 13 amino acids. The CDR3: CSVDHGQGYEQFF. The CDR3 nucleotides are TGCAGCGTTGATCACGGTCAGGGGTATGAGCAGTTCTTC.

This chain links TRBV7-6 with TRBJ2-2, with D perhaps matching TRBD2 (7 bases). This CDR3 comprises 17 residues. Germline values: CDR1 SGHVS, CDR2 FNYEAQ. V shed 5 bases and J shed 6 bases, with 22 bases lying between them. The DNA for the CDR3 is TGTGCCAGCAGCCTCGAGGGGGGCGGGAGTACGGCCGGGGAGCTGTTTTTT. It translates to CASSLEGGGSTAGELFF.

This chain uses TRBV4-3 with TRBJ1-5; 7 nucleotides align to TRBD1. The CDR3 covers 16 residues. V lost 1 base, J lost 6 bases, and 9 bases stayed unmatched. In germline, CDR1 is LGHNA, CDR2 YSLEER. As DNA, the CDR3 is TGCGCCAGCAGCCAAGCCTGGGACAGCTCGCTTCAGCCCCAGCATTTT. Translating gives CASSQAWDSSLQPQHF.

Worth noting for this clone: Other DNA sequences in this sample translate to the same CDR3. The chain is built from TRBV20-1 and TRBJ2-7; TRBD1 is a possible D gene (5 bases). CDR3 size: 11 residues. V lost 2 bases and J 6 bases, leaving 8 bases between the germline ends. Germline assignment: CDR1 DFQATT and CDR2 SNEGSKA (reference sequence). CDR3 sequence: CSARSGFEQYF. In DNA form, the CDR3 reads TGCAGTGCTAGATCAGGGTTCGAGCAGTACTTC.

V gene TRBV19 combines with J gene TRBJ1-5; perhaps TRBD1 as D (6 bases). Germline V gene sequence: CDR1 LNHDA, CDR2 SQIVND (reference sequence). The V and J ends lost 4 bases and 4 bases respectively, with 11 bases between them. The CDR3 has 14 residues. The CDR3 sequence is CASSTTTGNQPQHF. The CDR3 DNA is TGTGCCAGTAGTACCACTACAGGGAATCAGCCCCAGCATTTT.

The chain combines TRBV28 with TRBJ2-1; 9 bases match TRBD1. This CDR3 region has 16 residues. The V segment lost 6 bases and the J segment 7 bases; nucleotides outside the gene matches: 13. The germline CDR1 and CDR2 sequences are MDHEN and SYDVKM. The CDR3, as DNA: TGTGCCAGCAGCACCTACAGCGGGACAGGGCTAAATGAGCAGTTCTTC. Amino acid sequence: CASSTYSGTGLNEQFF. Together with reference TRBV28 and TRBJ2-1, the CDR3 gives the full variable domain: DVKVTQSSRYLVKRTGEKVFLECVQDMDHENMFWYRQDPGLGLRLIYFSYDVKMKEKGDIPEGYSVSREKKERFSLILESASTNQTSMYLCASSTYSGTGLNEQFFGPGTRLTVL.